This entry lists 26 T cell receptor beta chains sequenced from one sample in a study of blood T cell repertoires in COVID-19 (dated by TCRdb to the early 2020s). Library generation was performed with the immunoSEQ multiplex PCR assay. TCRdb holds this immuneACCESS table with in-frame rearrangements only. Some clones are missing; in checked studies, unresolved V genes explain under half, and the rest has no known cause. The sample table holds 100,000 or so clones, of which 85% were seen once. 3.8% of the sample is held by the ten biggest clonotypes. The sequenced material came from peripheral blood. The origin of the receptors is a man between 60 and 75 years old with acute or convalescent COVID-19.

The gene calls are TRBV6-1 and TRBJ2-7; 12 bases are shared with TRBD1. J was trimmed by 1 base and V by 4 bases; bases with no gene match: 14. Germline-derived CDR1 and CDR2 are MNHNS and SASEGT. This CDR3 is built from 19 residues. CDR3 residues: CASSVFWDRGRGDSYEQYF. The DNA of the CDR3 is TGTGCCAGCAGTGTATTTTGGGACAGGGGGCGTGGGGATTCCTACGAGCAGTACTTC.

This chain links TRBV10-2 with TRBJ2-7, with D possibly TRBD2 on 6 matching bases. The V and J ends lost 4 bases and 6 bases respectively, with 16 bases between them. Germline lookup yields CDR1 WSHSY and CDR2 SAAADI. The CDR3 runs 14 residues. The CDR3: CASSGGGTLLEQYF. In DNA, the CDR3 is TGCGCCAGCAGTGGTGGCGGGACCCTCCTCGAGCAGTACTTC.

The chain has TRBV14 and TRBJ2-7; TRBD1 matches at 7 bases. Germline trimming cut 4 bases from V and 5 bases from J; bases unmatched to any gene: 11. CDR3 length: 15 residues. The germline gives CDR1 SGHDN, CDR2 FVKESK. The CDR3 nucleotides are TGTGCCAGCAGCCCCCCCAGGGAAGGGGGCCACGAGCAGTACTTC. The encoded protein is CASSPPREGGHEQYF.

The chain employs TRBV7-9 and TRBJ1-2; 7 nucleotides match TRBD1. Trimming at V came to 0 bases and at J to 4 bases, leaving 5 bases not matched to a gene. The CDR3 consists of 15 residues. The germline CDR1 and CDR2 sequences are SEHNR and FQNEAQ (reference sequence). CDR3 residues: CASSLAGGTAYGYTF. In nucleotides, the CDR3 is TGTGCCAGCAGCTTAGCGGGCGGGACAGCCTATGGCTACACCTTC.

The V call is TRBV11-3, the J call TRBJ2-5; TRBD2 is a possible D gene (5 bases). This CDR3 spans 13 amino acids. Trimming cost V 5 bases and J 4 bases, with 11 bases left between them. Germline V gene data show CDR1 as SGHNT and CDR2 as YENEEA. CDR3 amino acids: CASSPGLRETQYF. The CDR3 coding sequence is TGTGCCAGCAGCCCCGGACTGCGAGAGACCCAGTACTTC.

CDR3 in DNA: TGTGCCAGCAGCTTAGTGGGTTCGGACAGGCCTTGGTTGAGGTCACCCCTCCACTTT. Its translation: CASSLVGSDRPWLRSPLHF. This chain connects TRBV7-4 to TRBJ1-6; 7 bases align to TRBD1. The junction had 19 bases not matched to a gene; V was cut back by 1 base and J by 10 bases. Germline V gene data show CDR1 as SGHVT and CDR2 as SQSDAQ. This CDR3 has 19 residues. The full variable domain, with the rest looked up from reference TRBV7-4 and TRBJ1-6, is GAGVSQSPRYKVAKRGRDVALRCDSISGHVTLYWYRQTLGQGSEVLTYSQSDAQRDKSGRPSGRFSAERPERSVSTLKIQRTEQGDSAVYLCASSLVGSDRPWLRSPLHFGNGTRLTVT.

The gene calls are TRBV19 and TRBJ2-1; 10 nucleotides align to TRBD2. Germline lookup yields CDR1 LNHDA and CDR2 SQIVND (reference sequence). CDR3 length: 15 residues. J was trimmed by 9 bases and V by 3 bases; bases with no gene match: 8. CDR3 region: CASSIRTSGGGEQFF. The CDR3 bases are TGTGCCAGTAGTATCAGGACTAGCGGTGGAGGTGAGCAGTTCTTC.

This clone turned up a few times. The V and J genes are TRBV19 and TRBJ2-7, with TRBD1 as a possible D gene (7 bases). Trimming pared 6 bases from V and 2 bases from J, leaving 11 bases between. The CDR3 is 13 amino acids. Germline loops: CDR1 LNHDA, CDR2 SQIVND (reference sequence). CDR3 sequence (DNA): TGTGCCAGTAGGGAGGGGGCCCCCTACGAGCAGTACTTC. Translation gives CASREGAPYEQYF.

V and J are TRBV7-3 and TRBJ2-1; tentatively, D is TRBD2 (6 bases). The V end was cut by 0 bases, the J end by 4 bases, with 7 bases between. The CDR3 is made up of 14 amino acids. Germline CDR1 and CDR2: SGHTA and FQGTGA. The CDR3 loop reads CASSLTGTYNEQFF. The CDR3 DNA follows: TGTGCCAGCAGCTTAACGGGGACTTACAATGAGCAGTTCTTC.

The chain uses TRBV7-2 and TRBJ1-1; D not resolved. This CDR3 has 13 amino acids. In germline, CDR1 is SGHTA, CDR2 FQGNSA. The V and J ends lost 3 bases and 4 bases respectively, with 9 bases between them. DNA for the CDR3: TGTGCCAGCAGCTTTAGGGAGGCCACTGAAGCTTTCTTT. As protein: CASSFREATEAFF. Full variable domain (remainder filled in from reference TRBV7-2 and TRBJ1-1): GAGVSQSPSNKVTEKGKDVELRCDPISGHTALYWYRQSLGQGLEFLIYFQGNSAPDKSGLPSDRFSAERTGGSVSTLTIQRTQQEDSAVYLCASSFREATEAFFGQGTRLTVV.

This chain connects TRBV6-6 to TRBJ2-5, with 9 bases that match TRBD1. The V gene end was trimmed by 5 bases and the J gene end by 6 bases; junction bases not matched to a gene: 10. Germline CDR1 is MNHNY and CDR2 is SVGAGI (reference sequence). The CDR3 extends over 15 amino acids. CDR3 bases: TGTGCCAGCAGTCAAAGACAGGGGGAGATGAAGACCCAGTACTTC. Its protein is CASSQRQGEMKTQYF.

This chain connects TRBV5-5 to TRBJ1-5, with D perhaps matching TRBD1 (6 bases). V dropped 4 bases and J dropped 1 base, with 12 bases sitting between them. CDR1 SGHKS and CDR2 YYEKEE come from the germline V gene (reference sequence). This CDR3 is 15 amino acids long. The CDR3 DNA is TGTGCCAGCAGCCAGACAGGAGGCAGCAATCAGCCCCAGCATTTT. It specifies CASSQTGGSNQPQHF.

The V call is TRBV6-5, the J call TRBJ1-4; 7 bases match TRBD1. The CDR3 is made up of 15 amino acids. With V trimmed by 6 bases and J by 6 bases, 10 bases remained unmatched. CDR1 and CDR2 (germline): MNHEY, SVGAGI. In DNA form, the CDR3 reads TGTGCCAGCAGACTAACGGACAGGATTCATGAAAAACTGTTTTTT. Amino acid sequence: CASRLTDRIHEKLFF.

This chain joins TRBV11-2 and TRBJ2-5; 10 nucleotides match TRBD1. Per the germline V gene, CDR1 is SGHAT and CDR2 is FQNNGV. Unmatched junction bases numbered 11, after V lost 5 bases and J lost 5 bases. The length of the CDR3 is 16 residues. The CDR3 region has the DNA TGTGCCAGCAGCGCCATCACGACAGGGGGCGAGGAGACCCAGTACTTC. Its translation: CASSAITTGGEETQYF.

The chain carries TRBV5-1 and TRBJ2-7; no firm D call. The CDR3 has 14 residues. The V gene lost 0 bases and the J gene lost 6 bases, with 13 bases spanning the gap. CDR1 and CDR2 (germline): SGHRS, YFSETQ. This CDR3 is CASSLGLQLREQYF. In DNA, the CDR3 is TGCGCCAGCAGCTTGGGACTCCAACTTCGCGAGCAGTACTTC.

The rearrangement joins TRBV29-1 to TRBJ2-1; possible D gene TRBD2, 6 bases. The V end lost 6 bases, the J end lost 9 bases, and 24 bases lay between the germline ends. Germline assignment: CDR1 SQVTM and CDR2 ANQGSEA. This CDR3 has 15 residues. Here the CDR3 reads CSVPKGGAAVSEQFF. In DNA, the CDR3 is TGCAGCGTCCCCAAAGGAGGGGCGGCGGTCAGTGAGCAGTTCTTC.

This clone was counted at least ten times. V is TRBV20-1 and J is TRBJ1-1; D gene unclear. This CDR3 has 11 residues. Per germline, CDR1 DFQATT and CDR2 SNEGSKA (reference sequence). The V gene lost 0 bases and the J gene lost 7 bases, with 6 bases spanning the gap. In DNA, the CDR3 is TGCAGTGCTAGAGATACCGGTGAAGCTTTCTTT. Its protein is CSARDTGEAFF.

The chain recombines TRBV27 with TRBJ2-5; 9 positions agree with TRBD2. The CDR3 loop spans 18 amino acids. Germline V gene lookup returns CDR1 MNHEY and CDR2 SMNVEV (reference sequence). J gave up 2 bases and V 4 bases, and 14 bases lay outside the gene matches. CDR3 sequence (DNA): TGTGCCAGCAGTTCACCTATAGCGGGGGTGATGGATCAAGAGACCCAGTACTTC. As protein: CASSSPIAGVMDQETQYF.

The chain links TRBV7-9 to TRBJ2-2, with TRBD1 identical over 7 bases. Trimming cost V 5 bases and J 1 base; bases outside gene matches: 4. Germline values: CDR1 SEHNR, CDR2 FQNEAQ (reference sequence). The CDR3 has 15 residues. CDR3 sequence: CASSPRTGNTGELFF. The CDR3 DNA reads as TGTGCCAGCAGCCCGAGGACAGGGAACACCGGGGAGCTGTTTTTT.

The chain joins TRBV30 to TRBJ2-3; 9 nucleotides align to TRBD1. There are 15 residues in the CDR3. Germline V gives CDR1 GTSNPN, CDR2 SVGIG (reference sequence). The V gene end was trimmed by 0 bases and the J gene end by 0 bases; junction bases not matched to a gene: 1. This CDR3 reads CAWSVGTGSTDTQYF. In DNA form, the CDR3 reads TGTGCCTGGAGTGTTGGGACAGGGAGCACAGATACGCAGTATTTT. The full variable domain, its missing parts supplied by reference TRBV30 and TRBJ2-3, is SQTIHQWPATLVQPVGSPLSLECTVEGTSNPNLYWYRQAAGRGLQLLFYSVGIGQISSEVPQNLSASRPQDRQFILSSKKLLLSDSGFYLCAWSVGTGSTDTQYFGPGTRLTVL.

This clone turned up a few times. This chain connects TRBV18 to TRBJ1-2; tentatively, D is TRBD1 (6 bases). Trimming took off 2 bases at V and 4 bases at J, with 8 bases between the two ends. This CDR3 is built from 13 residues. Germline values: CDR1 KGHSH, CDR2 LQKENI. DNA of the CDR3: TGTGCCAGCTCACCAAAGGACAGCTATGGCTACACCTTC. Translation: CASSPKDSYGYTF.

The chain has TRBV30 and TRBJ1-1, with D possibly being TRBD1 (5 bases). V lost 3 bases, J lost 5 bases, and 19 bases lay in between. CDR1 is GTSNPN, CDR2 SVGIG, per germline (reference sequence). CDR3 size: 15 residues. The CDR3 loop is CAWSPWKGLRTEAFF. CDR3 DNA sequence: TGTGCCTGGAGCCCGTGGAAGGGGCTTAGAACTGAAGCTTTCTTT.

The chain employs TRBV10-2 and TRBJ1-1, with 7 bases aligning to TRBD1. Germline-derived CDR1 and CDR2 are WSHSY and SAAADI. The CDR3 is 13 residues long. V shed 6 bases, J shed 3 bases, and the junction held 4 bases outside the gene matches. The CDR3 coding sequence is TGCGCCAGCAGGGCGGACAGGCACACTGAAGCTTTCTTT. Its translation is CASRADRHTEAFF.

This clone came up a few times. The chain has TRBV24-1 and TRBJ2-3; 13 bases align to TRBD2. J gave up 7 bases and V 4 bases, and 7 bases lay outside the gene matches. The germline gives CDR1 KGHDR, CDR2 SFDVKD. CDR3 length: 16 amino acids. The CDR3 here is CATSEHTSGGANTQYF. Here the CDR3 DNA reads TGTGCCACCAGTGAACATACTAGCGGGGGGGCGAATACGCAGTATTTT.

The chain links TRBV18 to TRBJ2-7, with unresolved D. V lost 4 bases and J lost 1, with 23 bases in between. CDR1 is KGHSH and CDR2 is LQKENI in the germline V gene. The length of the CDR3 is 18 residues. DNA of the CDR3: TGTGCCAGCTCACGAACACCCCCTTCCTCGGGTTTTTCCTACGAGCAGTACTTC. Translation gives CASSRTPPSSGFSYEQYF.

J is TRBJ2-3 and V is TRBV7-2; maybe TRBD1 (6 bases). V lost 2 bases to trimming and J lost 4 bases, with 13 bases between them. The CDR3 contains 15 residues. Per germline, CDR1 SGHTA and CDR2 FQGNSA. The CDR3 nucleotides read TGTGCCAGCAGCTTAAACAGGGACGTCGCAGATACGCAGTATTTT. As protein: CASSLNRDVADTQYF.